The rows below give T cell receptor beta chains drawn from one sample of a study of cytomegalovirus exposure and HLA in healthy donors. TCRdb's table, derived via immunoSEQ multiplex PCR, lists solely in-frame clones and lacks some. Among some 93,000 clones listed, 55% to 70% were seen once. Input material: PBMCs. These receptors all come from a boy younger than 18 in good health and CMV-seropositive. CDR3s leave out the opening cysteine and the closing phenylalanine or tryptophan. Each record gives: V gene, CDR3 protein.

V gene: TRBV5-4; CDR3 protein: ASSQGGQGTGGYT
V gene: TRBV7-2; CDR3 protein: ASSLGPQGYNEQF
V gene: TRBV2; CDR3 protein: ASRVPGQGHQPQH
V gene: TRBV21-1; CDR3 protein: ASSKGTDEQF
V gene: TRBV29-1; CDR3 protein: SVESSYEQY
V gene: TRBV30; CDR3 protein: AWSTSSYNSPLH
V gene: TRBV6-6; CDR3 protein: ASSYEQGVGGEQF
V gene: TRBV4-2; CDR3 protein: ASSQVYGGSAYNEQF
V gene: TRBV15; CDR3 protein: ATSRESGGSYEQY
V gene: TRBV19; CDR3 protein: ASSEQGALH
V gene: TRBV27; CDR3 protein: ASSQPGLAGGASYNEQF
V gene: TRBV10-1; CDR3 protein: ALSGPCAPYEQY
V gene: TRBV30; CDR3 protein: ALNPRDRDYEQY
V gene: TRBV7-9; CDR3 protein: ASSLGDRGPGYT
V gene: TRBV30; CDR3 protein: AWGDDRATMGLVGYT
V gene: TRBV5-1; CDR3 protein: ASSSGTGGMSGELF
V gene: TRBV6-1; CDR3 protein: ASSEIGYYGYT
V gene: TRBV4-1; CDR3 protein: ASSPPAGDKNIQY
V gene: TRBV18; CDR3 protein: ASSPNRQSSQETQY
V gene: TRBV25-1; CDR3 protein: ASSEMWRTDTDTQY
V gene: TRBV6-5; CDR3 protein: ASRPNGQISYEQY
V gene: TRBV11-1; CDR3 protein: ASSLGPDYEQY
V gene: TRBV9; CDR3 protein: ASSVVDKTEAF